The 18 T cell receptor beta chains below all came from one sample that was sequenced in a study of T cells in Graves' hyperthyroidism and ophthalmopathy (dated by TCRdb to the late 2010s). Libraries were built with multiplex PCR. Sequenced using an Illumina HiSeq 2000. Amplification of TCR beta CDR3 regions was carried out from RNA transcripts. A first-round RT-PCR of the TCR CDR3 used the HTBI primer set with the Qiagen OneStep RT-PCR kit. The public reads were quality trimmed at Q25 with fastp and then assembled into clones with MiXCR by TCRdb, keeping productive beta chains. Each record represents a unique CDR3 protein, reported with the most common genes and DNA among its rows. For this sample the table gives around 450,000 distinct CDR3 sequences, of which around a sixth were detected only once. The ten biggest clones cover about 14% of the sample. Sequencing used blood. The receptors derive from a woman aged 18-35 years with Graves' hyperthyroidism.

Ten or more counts support this clonotype. This chain uses TRBV5-1 with TRBJ1-2; TRBD1 is a possible D gene (5 bases). The CDR3 consists of 14 residues. The V end lost 0 bases, the J end lost 5 bases, and 11 bases lay between the germline ends. Germline CDR1 reads SGHRS; CDR2 reads YFSETQ. The DNA of the CDR3 is TGCGCCAGCAGCTTGGCCGGCAGGGAGTATGGCTACACCTTC. As protein: CASSLAGREYGYTF.

This clonotype came up a few times. The rearrangement joins TRBV3-1 to TRBJ1-4; D ambiguous. Germline V gene data show CDR1 as LGHDT and CDR2 as YNNKEL (reference sequence). The CDR3 totals 17 residues. Deletions cut 0 bases from V and 3 bases from J, with 14 bases between. CDR3 nucleotides: TGTGCCAGCAGCCAAGATTATTCTGCGTGGCCTAATGAAAAACTGTTTTTT. Its translation is CASSQDYSAWPNEKLFF.

This clonotype was observed many times. This chain uses TRBV7-2 with TRBJ2-1, with D tentatively TRBD2 (5 bases). V gave up 1 base and J gave up 2 bases, with 12 bases separating them. Germline-derived CDR1 and CDR2 are SGHTA and FQGNSA. This CDR3 is built from 16 residues. Here the CDR3 reads CASSLVKLDPYNEQFF. The CDR3 DNA reads TGTGCCAGCAGCTTAGTTAAACTAGATCCCTACAATGAGCAGTTCTTC.

There are a few counts of this clonotype. The rearrangement uses TRBV4-3 and TRBJ2-2; possible D gene TRBD1, 6 bases. With 2 bases removed from V and 7 bases from J, the gap between germline ends came to 11 bases. Germline CDR1 LGHNA, CDR2 YSLEER. This CDR3 region has 14 residues. CDR3 sequence (DNA): TGCGCCAGCAGCCAAACCAGGGGAATCGGGGAGCTGTTTTTT. Translating gives CASSQTRGIGELFF.

This clonotype was recorded many times. The J gene is TRBJ2-4, the V gene TRBV11-2; D unresolved. V gave up 8 bases and J gave up 6 bases, with 14 bases separating them. Germline V lookup: CDR1 SGHAT, CDR2 FQNNGV. This CDR3 contains 13 residues. The CDR3 DNA sequence: TGTGCCAGCGGATCTGGATTAAGAAACATTCAGTACTTC. Protein product: CASGSGLRNIQYF. Filled out from reference TRBV11-2 and TRBJ2-4, the complete variable domain reads EAGVAQSPRYKIIEKRQSVAFWCNPISGHATLYWYQQILGQGPKLLIQFQNNGVVDDSQLPKDRFSAERLKGVDSTLKIQPAKLEDSAVYLCASGSGLRNIQYFGAGTRLSVL.

This clonotype was seen more than once but under ten times. V gene TRBV5-1 combines with J gene TRBJ1-1, with 12 bases lining up with TRBD1. Germline CDR1 is SGHRS and CDR2 is YFSETQ. The ends lost 3 bases at V and 5 bases at J; junction bases unmatched: 8. The CDR3 totals 16 residues. CDR3 sequence (DNA): TGCGCCAGCAGCTGGGACAGGGGGCAATTGGGGACTGAAGCTTTCTTT. Translating gives CASSWDRGQLGTEAFF.

This clonotype was recorded at least ten times. The V and J genes are TRBV5-6 and TRBJ2-1; 9 bases are a match to TRBD2. CDR3 length: 16 residues. In germline, CDR1 is SGHDT, CDR2 YYEEEE. V shed 0 bases, J shed 0 bases, and the junction held 1 base outside the gene matches. CDR3 nucleotide sequence: TGTGCCAGCAGCTTGGGACTAGCGGTCTCCTACAATGAGCAGTTCTTC. As protein: CASSLGLAVSYNEQFF.

CDR3 sequence: CASSFRNHMGSSYNEQFF. In nucleotides, the CDR3 is TGTGCCAGCAGCTTCCGCAACCATATGGGGAGCTCCTACAATGAGCAGTTCTTC. The chain is built from TRBV5-8 and TRBJ2-1; D perhaps matches TRBD2 (5 bases). V was clipped by 2 bases and J by 0 bases, with 18 bases between them. This CDR3 has 18 residues. Germline CDR1 is SGHTS and CDR2 is YDEGEE.

The chain uses TRBV10-1 and TRBJ2-3; 8 bases are a match to TRBD1. This CDR3 has 15 residues. Looked up from germline, CDR1 is WNHNN and CDR2 is SYGVQD (reference sequence). Trimming cost V 4 bases and J 2 bases; bases outside gene matches: 5. The CDR3 spells CASSVGTGATDTQYF. Written as DNA, the CDR3 is TGCGCCAGCAGTGTCGGGACAGGAGCCACAGATACGCAGTATTTT.

This clonotype was picked up many times. This chain joins TRBV3-1 and TRBJ2-7; 7 bases match TRBD1. This CDR3 contains 13 residues. CDR1 is LGHDT, CDR2 YNNKEL, per germline (reference sequence). Trimming removed 5 bases from V and 4 bases from J; junction bases left unmatched: 5. The CDR3: CASSKGQPYEQYF. Written as DNA, the CDR3 is TGTGCCAGCAGCAAGGGACAGCCATACGAGCAGTACTTC.

This clonotype was seen repeatedly, ten times or more. V gene TRBV20-1 combines with J gene TRBJ1-1; 7 bases map to TRBD1. V lost 6 bases, J lost 6 bases, and 7 bases stayed unmatched. Germline V gene data show CDR1 as DFQATT and CDR2 as SNEGSKA (reference sequence). CDR3 size: 12 residues. CDR3 sequence: CSAAKQGSEAFF. The CDR3 DNA is TGCAGTGCCGCTAAACAGGGGTCTGAAGCTTTCTTT.

This clonotype has ten or more counts. The CDR3: CASSLFRLAGQETQYF. In nucleotides, the CDR3 is TGTGCCAGCAGCTTGTTTAGACTAGCGGGGCAAGAGACCCAGTACTTC. The chain is built from TRBV13 and TRBJ2-5; 11 positions match TRBD2. The junction had 5 bases not matched to a gene; V was cut back by 3 bases and J by 2 bases. The CDR3 is 16 amino acids. In germline, CDR1 is PRHDT, CDR2 FYEKMQ (reference sequence).

For this clonotype: Given a much more abundant clone one base away, this may be a read error. CDR3 residues: CANSLGLAGEQFF. In nucleotides, the CDR3 is TGTGCCAACAGCTTAGGGTTAGCTGGAGAGCAGTTCTTC. This chain links TRBV7-2 with TRBJ2-1; D unresolved. There are 13 residues in the CDR3. The germline V gene has CDR1 SGHTA and CDR2 FQGNSA.

With regard to this clonotype: Given a much more abundant clone one base away, this may be a read error. DNA for the CDR3: TGTGCCAGCAGCTACAACTACGAGCAGTACTTC. Encoded protein: CASSYNYEQYF. The chain is built from TRBV7-9 and TRBJ2-7; D not certain. The CDR3 has 11 amino acids. Germline CDR1 SEHNR, CDR2 FQNEAQ (reference sequence). Trimming pared 4 bases from V and 3 bases from J, leaving 4 bases between. The full variable domain, completed using reference TRBV7-9 and TRBJ2-7, is DTGVSQNPRHKITKRGQNVTFRCDPISEHNRLYWYRQTLGQGPEFLTYFQNEAQLEKSRLLSDRFSAERPKGSFSTLEIQRTEQGDSAMYLCASSYNYEQYFGPGTRLTVT.

The CDR3 nucleotides are TGTGCCAGCAGTTCCCCCGTACGGGAGTGGGGGGAGCTGTTTTTT. The encoded protein is CASSSPVREWGELFF. The chain has TRBV6-1 and TRBJ2-2, with D possibly being TRBD2 (6 bases). The CDR3 runs 15 residues. Germline V gene sequence: CDR1 MNHNS, CDR2 SASEGT. The V and J ends lost 5 bases and 8 bases respectively, with 18 bases between them.

Ten or more counts support this clonotype. The genes are TRBV11-2 and TRBJ2-3; 8 nucleotides line up with TRBD2. Germline assignment: CDR1 SGHAT and CDR2 FQNNGV. V shed 0 bases and J 7 bases; nucleotides not matched to a gene: 12. This CDR3 is built from 17 residues. CDR3 sequence reads: CASSLEGVAGPQNTQYF. The CDR3 DNA reads TGTGCCAGCAGCTTAGAAGGAGTAGCGGGACCACAAAATACGCAGTATTTT. Using reference TRBV11-2 and TRBJ2-3 for the parts outside the CDR3, the full variable domain is EAGVAQSPRYKIIEKRQSVAFWCNPISGHATLYWYQQILGQGPKLLIQFQNNGVVDDSQLPKDRFSAERLKGVDSTLKIQPAKLEDSAVYLCASSLEGVAGPQNTQYFGPGTRLTVL.

V usage is TRBV18 and J usage is TRBJ2-7, with D possibly being TRBD1 (6 bases). Trimming took off 0 bases at V and 0 bases at J, with 9 bases between the two ends. The CDR3 contains 15 residues. The V gene's germline CDR1 is KGHSH and CDR2 LQKENI. The CDR3, as DNA: TGTGCCAGCTCACCACCCGCACAGGGCTCCTACGAGCAGTACTTC. This translates into CASSPPAQGSYEQYF.

The sample holds many counts of this clonotype. The gene calls are TRBV20-1 and TRBJ2-5; TRBD1 agrees at 10 bases. Germline V gene sequence: CDR1 DFQATT, CDR2 SNEGSKA (reference sequence). V was clipped by 0 bases and J by 4 bases; unmatched bases: 5. CDR3 length equals 15 residues. CDR3 protein: CSARDQRTGGETQYF. As DNA, the CDR3 is TGCAGTGCTAGAGATCAGAGGACAGGGGGAGAGACCCAGTACTTC.